This TCR beta chain stems from a study of cytotoxic CD8 clonotypes in ibrutinib-treated CLL. Germline-derived CDR1 and CDR2 are MNHEY and SVGAGI. The CDR3 runs to 14 residues. V was clipped by 0 bases and J by 2 bases, with 8 bases between them. TCRdb's copy holds only in-frame clones and misses some; the assay was immunoSEQ multiplex PCR. This table holds 130,000 to 150,000 clones, about 79% found once. The J gene is TRBJ2-7, the V gene TRBV6-5; possible D gene TRBD1, 6 bases. The sequence was obtained from a human donor with chronic lymphocytic leukemia. Specimen: PBMCs, collected after 12 months of ibrutinib treatment. CDR3 nucleotide sequence: TGTGCCAGCAGTTACTCTTACAGGGCCTACGAGCAGTACTTC. Protein sequence: CASSYSYRAYEQYF.